The 30 T cell receptor beta chains listed next were all sequenced from one sample in a study of shared clonotypes between healthy human individuals. Using immunoSEQ multiplex PCR, the repertoire was profiled, and TCRdb retains in-frame clones only, with some absent. The table records over 2 million clones, about 95% of them present only once. As defined, naive CD8 cells were CD45RO-negative and positively selected for CCR7, with terminally differentiated effector memory CD45RA+ cells excluded. The sample comprised naive CD8+ T cells sorted from blood. These receptor sequences come from a man between 18 and 35 years old in good health.

The rearrangement links TRBV27 to TRBJ2-1; D uncertain. The CDR3 contains 14 residues. Germline V gene data show CDR1 as MNHEY and CDR2 as SMNVEV (reference sequence). V was trimmed by 5 bases and J by 4 bases, leaving 12 bases between them. In DNA, the CDR3 is TGTGCCAGCAGTCCCCGAGGACCATACAATGAGCAGTTCTTC. This codes for CASSPRGPYNEQFF.

The CDR3 nucleotides are TGTGCCTGGAGTGGGGCTAGCTCCGGGGAGCTGTTTTTT. This translates into CAWSGASSGELFF. This sequence joins TRBV30 and TRBJ2-2; tentatively, D is TRBD2 (5 bases). Germline V gene data show CDR1 as GTSNPN and CDR2 as SVGIG (reference sequence). This CDR3 comprises 13 residues. Trimming took off 1 base at V and 6 bases at J, with 9 bases between the two ends. The complete variable domain, with remaining parts taken from reference TRBV30 and TRBJ2-2, reads SQTIHQWPATLVQPVGSPLSLECTVEGTSNPNLYWYRQAAGRGLQLLFYSVGIGQISSEVPQNLSASRPQDRQFILSSKKLLLSDSGFYLCAWSGASSGELFFGEGSRLTVL.

On this clone itself: Distinct nucleotide sequences in the sample also encode this CDR3. The J gene is TRBJ2-7, the V gene TRBV4-1, with 14 bases aligning to TRBD2. Germline CDR1 and CDR2: MGHRA and YSYEKL. This CDR3 region has 15 residues. Trimming cost V 4 bases and J 3 bases; bases outside gene matches: 2. The CDR3 loop reads CASSPGLAGDYEQYF. The DNA for the CDR3 is TGCGCCAGCAGCCCGGGACTAGCGGGGGACTACGAGCAGTACTTC.

V gene TRBV5-6 combines with J gene TRBJ1-1, with D perhaps TRBD1 (5 bases). The germline gives CDR1 SGHDT, CDR2 YYEEEE. This CDR3 region has 16 residues. The V gene lost 0 bases and the J gene lost 2 bases, with 14 bases spanning the gap. CDR3 protein: CASSLEMWGKNTEAFF. For the CDR3, the DNA is TGTGCCAGCAGCTTGGAGATGTGGGGGAAAAACACTGAAGCTTTCTTT.

For the CDR3, the DNA is TGTGCCTGGAGTCTCGGTGATTGGTCAGGGGGGGATAGCAATCAGCCCCAGCATTTT. This gives the protein CAWSLGDWSGGDSNQPQHF. The chain is built from TRBV30 and TRBJ1-5, with TRBD1 matching over 7 bases. Germline V gene sequence: CDR1 GTSNPN, CDR2 SVGIG (reference sequence). With V trimmed by 2 bases and J by 0 bases, 16 bases remained unmatched. The CDR3 consists of 19 residues.

This chain joins TRBV6-5 and TRBJ2-7, with 8 bases fitting TRBD1. The ends lost 2 bases at V and 5 bases at J; junction bases unmatched: 8. This CDR3 comprises 15 residues. Germline V gives CDR1 MNHEY, CDR2 SVGAGI. CDR3 sequence (DNA): TGTGCCAGCAGTTACCTTCAGGGGGCGAGGGACGAGCAGTACTTC. Its protein product is CASSYLQGARDEQYF.

CDR3 nucleotide sequence: TGCGCCAGCAGCCAACCTCGTACTAGCTCCGAGCAGTACTTC. This codes for CASSQPRTSSEQYF. The chain links TRBV4-1 to TRBJ2-7; a weak D match, TRBD2 (6 bases). This CDR3 has 14 amino acids. Germline values: CDR1 MGHRA, CDR2 YSYEKL. Trimming cost V 2 bases and J 6 bases, with 14 bases left between them.

The CDR3 is CASSLAPSGGALDEQFF. As DNA, the CDR3 is TGTGCCAGCAGCTTAGCCCCTAGCGGGGGGGCACTGGATGAGCAGTTCTTC. The chain couples TRBV11-2 to TRBJ2-1; 12 nucleotides agree with TRBD2. The CDR3 consists of 17 residues. The germline CDR1 and CDR2 sequences are SGHAT and FQNNGV. J gave up 8 bases and V 1 base, and 9 bases lay outside the gene matches. The whole variable domain, filled in from reference TRBV11-2 and TRBJ2-1, reads EAGVAQSPRYKIIEKRQSVAFWCNPISGHATLYWYQQILGQGPKLLIQFQNNGVVDDSQLPKDRFSAERLKGVDSTLKIQPAKLEDSAVYLCASSLAPSGGALDEQFFGPGTRLTVL.

The rearrangement links TRBV9 to TRBJ2-7, with a tentative D call TRBD2 (6 bases). The V gene lost 6 bases and the J gene lost 3 bases, with 13 bases spanning the gap. Per germline, CDR1 SGDLS and CDR2 YYNGEE. There are 13 residues in the CDR3. CDR3 in DNA: TGTGCCAGCAACCGAGACGGGGGCTACGAGCAGTACTTC. Its protein product is CASNRDGGYEQYF.

The chain carries TRBV18 and TRBJ2-3, with 9 nucleotides matching TRBD2. Germline V gene lookup returns CDR1 KGHSH and CDR2 LQKENI. The CDR3 totals 16 residues. Trimming at V came to 3 bases and at J to 2 bases, leaving 6 bases not matched to a gene. CDR3 DNA sequence: TGTGCCAGCTCACCGAATAGCGGGGGATACACAGATACGCAGTATTTT. This gives the protein CASSPNSGGYTDTQYF.

This sequence joins TRBV5-6 and TRBJ1-2; 7 nucleotides agree with TRBD1. The germline V gene has CDR1 SGHDT and CDR2 YYEEEE. CDR3 length equals 16 residues. Trimming took 1 base from V and 4 from J; bases not matched to a gene: 10. The DNA for the CDR3 is TGTGCCAGCAGCTTGTCTCGGGACAGCCTACTCTATGGCTACACCTTC. This codes for CASSLSRDSLLYGYTF.

The V and J genes are TRBV7-2 and TRBJ2-1; D remains ambiguous. Germline V gives CDR1 SGHTA, CDR2 FQGNSA. This CDR3 contains 17 residues. V was pared by 3 bases and J by 1 base, with 16 bases between. The CDR3 sequence is CASSLVQGRHSYNEQFF. DNA of the CDR3: TGTGCCAGCAGCTTGGTGCAAGGGCGCCATTCCTACAATGAGCAGTTCTTC.

The rearrangement joins TRBV4-3 to TRBJ1-4, with D unclear. The germline gives CDR1 LGHNA, CDR2 YSLEER. Deletions cut 1 base from V and 11 bases from J, with 5 bases between. The CDR3 has 11 amino acids. The DNA of the CDR3 is TGCGCCAGCAGCCAAGTGACGAAACTGTTTTTT. This sequence encodes CASSQVTKLFF.

This chain connects TRBV27 to TRBJ2-7; TRBD1 might be the D (5 bases). Germline V gives CDR1 MNHEY, CDR2 SMNVEV (reference sequence). The germline V and J ends were trimmed by 5 bases and 2 bases, with 10 bases remaining between them. This CDR3 contains 13 residues. The CDR3 protein is CASSPGITYEQYF. DNA for the CDR3: TGTGCCAGCAGTCCAGGGATAACCTACGAGCAGTACTTC.

This sequence joins TRBV11-2 and TRBJ1-1, with 7 bases matching TRBD1. The CDR3 is 13 residues long. V lost 4 bases, J lost 14 bases, and 13 bases stayed unmatched. Per the germline V gene, CDR1 is SGHAT and CDR2 is FQNNGV. The chain's CDR3 is CASSSWPTGVRFF. For the CDR3, the DNA is TGTGCCAGCAGCTCTTGGCCAACAGGGGTCCGGTTCTTT.

Only a few counts were recorded for this clone. At the DNA level, this CDR3 is encoded by other sequences in the same sample as well. The chain uses TRBV4-3 and TRBJ2-1; no definite D call. This CDR3 region has 13 residues. V lost 0 bases to trimming and J lost 4 bases, with 4 bases between them. CDR1 is LGHNA, CDR2 YSLEER, per germline. CDR3 coding DNA: TGCGCCAGCAGCCAAGATCTTTACAATGAGCAGTTCTTC. Translated: CASSQDLYNEQFF.

J is TRBJ2-7 and V is TRBV2; no clear D. V lost 5 bases, J lost 2 bases, and 10 bases lay in between. Germline V gene lookup returns CDR1 SNHLY and CDR2 FYNNEI. The CDR3 runs 13 residues. The CDR3 spells CASSTEKAYEQYF. Written as DNA, the CDR3 is TGTGCCAGCAGTACAGAAAAAGCCTACGAGCAGTACTTC.

This clone is a singleton in its sample. This chain connects TRBV4-1 to TRBJ1-5, with D perhaps TRBD1 (6 bases). Germline-derived CDR1 and CDR2 are MGHRA and YSYEKL. V was cut by 4 bases and J by 6 bases, with 16 bases left in between. The CDR3 is 15 amino acids. The CDR3 loop reads CASSLVGGGGQPQHF. The CDR3 nucleotides are TGCGCCAGCAGCCTGGTAGGAGGGGGGGGTCAGCCCCAGCATTTT.

The V call is TRBV9, the J call TRBJ1-1; the D is unclear. This CDR3 spans 12 amino acids. Trimming took 4 bases from V and 4 from J, leaving 8 bases between them. Germline CDR1 and CDR2: SGDLS and YYNGEE. Here the CDR3 DNA reads TGTGCCAGCAGCCCGCAGACCACTGAAGCTTTCTTT. Amino acids: CASSPQTTEAFF. Together with reference TRBV9 and TRBJ1-1, the CDR3 gives the full variable domain: DSGVTQTPKHLITATGQRVTLRCSPRSGDLSVYWYQQSLDQGLQFLIQYYNGEERAKGNILERFSAQQFPDLHSELNLSSLELGDSALYFCASSPQTTEAFFGQGTRLTVV.

In its sample, this clone was seen a few times. In the same sample, other DNA sequences code for this CDR3. The rearrangement uses TRBV20-1 and TRBJ1-2; D ambiguous. Germline loops: CDR1 DFQATT, CDR2 SNEGSKA (reference sequence). The V gene lost 6 bases and the J gene lost 6 bases, with 5 bases spanning the gap. This CDR3 spans 9 amino acids. Here the CDR3 reads CSASDGYTF. DNA for the CDR3: TGCAGTGCGAGTGATGGCTACACCTTC.

This rearrangement joins TRBV12-5 to TRBJ2-1; 7 nucleotides agree with TRBD2. The V gene end was trimmed by 0 bases and the J gene end by 6 bases; junction bases not matched to a gene: 14. The CDR3 spans 18 residues. Germline V lookup: CDR1 LGHNT, CDR2 FRNRAP. The CDR3 is CASGLVAEGGPLGNEQFF. As DNA, the CDR3 is TGTGCTAGTGGTTTGGTGGCCGAGGGAGGGCCCTTGGGCAATGAGCAGTTCTTC.

This sequence joins TRBV27 and TRBJ2-7; D remains unclear. V shed 5 bases and J shed 5 bases, with 10 bases lying between them. This CDR3 has 12 amino acids. Germline values: CDR1 MNHEY, CDR2 SMNVEV (reference sequence). CDR3 coding DNA: TGTGCCAGCAGTCCCTCCTCTCACGAGCAGTACTTC. Its translation is CASSPSSHEQYF.

V and J are TRBV7-3 and TRBJ2-7; 7 bases match TRBD2. The germline CDR1 and CDR2 sequences are SGHTA and FQGTGA. V shed 0 bases, J shed 3 bases, and the junction held 8 bases outside the gene matches. CDR3 length equals 16 residues. The CDR3 DNA sequence: TGTGCCAGCAGCTTAACCCAGCGGGGTCCACACTACGAGCAGTACTTC. Translating it yields CASSLTQRGPHYEQYF.

The chain links TRBV9 to TRBJ1-2; possible D gene TRBD1, 6 bases. The length of the CDR3 is 16 residues. Germline V gene sequence: CDR1 SGDLS, CDR2 YYNGEE. V dropped 4 bases and J dropped 5 bases, with 21 bases sitting between them. The CDR3 DNA sequence: TGTGCCAGCAGCCCTCAGGACAGCCCAACATTTTATGGCTACACCTTC. It yields the protein CASSPQDSPTFYGYTF.

The chain has TRBV5-6 and TRBJ1-6; D perhaps matches TRBD1 (5 bases). The CDR3 spans 11 residues. Germline V gene data show CDR1 as SGHDT and CDR2 as YYEEEE. V lost 2 bases, J lost 15 bases, and 9 bases lay in between. The CDR3 spells CASSFGGVLHF. The CDR3 DNA follows: TGTGCCAGCAGCTTTGGAGGGGTCCTCCACTTT.

The chain recombines TRBV11-2 with TRBJ1-3, with D hard to call. Per germline, CDR1 SGHAT and CDR2 FQNNGV. V was clipped by 5 bases and J by 0 bases, with 8 bases between them. The CDR3 contains 14 residues. The CDR3 reads CASSGSNSGNTIYF. In DNA form, the CDR3 reads TGTGCCAGCAGCGGGTCGAACTCTGGAAACACCATATATTTT. Combining the CDR3 with reference TRBV11-2 and TRBJ1-3 gives the whole variable domain EAGVAQSPRYKIIEKRQSVAFWCNPISGHATLYWYQQILGQGPKLLIQFQNNGVVDDSQLPKDRFSAERLKGVDSTLKIQPAKLEDSAVYLCASSGSNSGNTIYFGEGSWLTVV.

Concerning this clone itself: Other DNA sequences in this sample translate to the same CDR3. This chain joins TRBV7-9 and TRBJ2-1; weak D call: TRBD1 (7 bases). Germline-derived CDR1 and CDR2 are SEHNR and FQNEAQ (reference sequence). CDR3 length equals 16 residues. V was shortened by 0 bases and J by 4 bases, with 13 bases between the two germline ends. The CDR3 coding sequence is TGTGCCAGCAGCTTAGCGGCAGGGGGGCCATACAATGAGCAGTTCTTC. Translation: CASSLAAGGPYNEQFF.

Comments on this clone: Different DNA sequences within this sample yield the same CDR3. This rearrangement joins TRBV13 to TRBJ2-7, with D unclear. The CDR3 length is 14 residues. CDR1 is PRHDT and CDR2 is FYEKMQ in the germline V gene (reference sequence). Trimming cost V 0 bases and J 2 bases, with 8 bases left between them. CDR3 sequence: CASSLGTATYEQYF. In DNA, the CDR3 is TGTGCCAGCAGCTTAGGGACGGCAACCTACGAGCAGTACTTC.

The genes are TRBV28 and TRBJ2-3; D not certain. The CDR3 is 11 amino acids. Looked up from germline, CDR1 is MDHEN and CDR2 is SYDVKM. Trimming left V 5 bases short and J 4 bases short, with 4 bases between. Here the CDR3 reads CASSISDTQYF. DNA of the CDR3: TGTGCCAGCAGTATATCAGATACGCAGTATTTT.

The chain employs TRBV2 and TRBJ2-7; TRBD2 matches at 7 bases. CDR1 SNHLY and CDR2 FYNNEI come from the germline V gene. The junction had 8 bases not matched to a gene; V was cut back by 4 bases and J by 2 bases. The CDR3 runs to 15 residues. In DNA form, the CDR3 reads TGTGCCAGCAGTGGACACGGGGGGAGTCCCTACGAGCAGTACTTC. This sequence encodes CASSGHGGSPYEQYF.